What follows describes a single TCR beta chain. With a much larger clone just one base away, this may be a read error. The data belong to a study of T cells in Graves' hyperthyroidism and ophthalmopathy. The length of the CDR3 is 14 residues. Germline V gene data show CDR1 as MGHRA and CDR2 as YSYEKL. Amplification targeted TCR beta CDR3 regions from RNA transcripts. The HTBI primer set served for first-round RT-PCR of the TCR CDR3. TCRdb reanalysed the multiplex PCR reads using MiXCR and keeps one entry per CDR3 protein. The sample has around 290,000 distinct CDR3 sequences, about an eighth seen once. Diagnosis relied on clinical symptoms, serum thyroxine and TRAb, thyroid ultrasound and orbital computed tomography.

The sample consisted of blood. The sequence came from a woman in her twenties or thirties with Graves' hyperthyroidism that later progressed to Graves' ophthalmopathy. V and J are TRBV4-1 and TRBJ1-2, with D tentatively TRBD1 (6 bases). In DNA form, the CDR3 reads TGCGCCAGCACCCAAGAATGGTCAGGGGACGGCTACACCTTC. This gives the protein CASTQEWSGDGYTF.